Below, one T cell receptor beta chain is given with its context. The entry originates in a study of CD8 T cells in Susac syndrome. Germline CDR1 reads LGHNA; CDR2 reads YSLEER. The CDR3 extends over 15 amino acids. The V segment lost 4 bases and the J segment 6 bases; nucleotides outside the gene matches: 9. Random hexamers primed reverse transcription of about 0.5 to 1 ug RNA. MiXCR, run by TCRdb on the immunoSEQ multiplex PCR reads, gives a single entry per CDR3 protein. The sample consists of about 290,000 distinct CDR3 sequences, around 91% of them appearing once. The chain is built from TRBV4-3 and TRBJ2-3; 8 bases are a match to TRBD2. The sample taken for sequencing was CD8+ T cells from PBMCs. The source is a human donor with multiple sclerosis. CDR3 coding DNA: TGCGCCAGCAGCCGAGCGACTAGCGACGGCGATACGCAGTATTTT. Translated, it gives CASSRATSDGDTQYF.